This is a list of T cell receptor beta chains from one sample in a study of neoadjuvant nivolumab and ipilimumab in lung cancer. TCRdb's table, derived via immunoSEQ multiplex PCR, lists solely in-frame clones and lacks some. The sample records about 7,300 clones, more than 80% being singletons. The material was tumor tissue, obtained after neoadjuvant nivolumab, alone or with ipilimumab, at or shortly before surgery. The receptors stem from an adult with non-small cell lung cancer. Each CDR3 is given with its conserved first and last residue.

>TRBV7-9|TRBJ2-1
CASRPIGNEQFF
>TRBV11-1|TRBJ2-1
CASSSHGGTYNEQFF
>TRBV11-2|TRBJ2-5
CASSLARTSGGAGETQYF
>TRBV30|TRBJ1-2
CAWSLITFYGYTF
>TRBV27|TRBJ1-2
CASSSLGSSANYGYTF
>TRBV27|TRBJ1-4
CASRGVGAGEKLFF
>TRBV15|TRBJ1-3
CATSRDRVTGNTIYF
>TRBV11-2|TRBJ1-2
CASSPLDRVFGVGYTF
>TRBV7-6|TRBJ2-2
CASSLEGFGATGELFF
>TRBV7-9|TRBJ1-4
CASADSLNEKLFF
>TRBV6-5|TRBJ2-7
CASSYSGQGAVEQYF
>TRBV6-5|TRBJ1-4
CASSYSGRSTYEKLFF
>TRBV6-4|TRBJ1-6
CASSERGGNSPLHF
>TRBV7-2|TRBJ2-3
CASRTGGSTDTQYF
>TRBV27|TRBJ2-1
CASNRRVRQGGNEQFF
>TRBV5-4|.
CASSLGQGSYEQYF
>TRBV14|TRBJ1-2
CASSQDWYGNYGYTF
>TRBV7-9|TRBJ2-6
CASSPSGANVLTF
>TRBV6-1|TRBJ2-2
CASSEVGGPAGELFF
>TRBV6-1|TRBJ2-1
CASRNPGRSYNEQFF
>TRBV6-1|TRBJ2-7
CASKPGVDYEQYF
>TRBV5-1|TRBJ2-5
CASSTGLQYQETQYF
>TRBV5-1|TRBJ2-1
CASSLDAYNEQFF
>TRBV4-1|TRBJ2-7
CASSQDLPSGFSSYEQYF
>TRBV7-2|TRBJ2-7
CASSSLPGLARPRFYEQYF
>TRBV13|TRBJ1-6
CASSLTGFNSPLHF
>TRBV11-1|TRBJ2-3
CASSWNRGGSTDTQYF
>TRBV7-9|TRBJ1-4
CASSPGHALDGANEKLFF
>TRBV2|TRBJ1-6
CASRRTGDSPLHF
>TRBV5-5|TRBJ2-1
CASSLGTPNEQFF
>TRBV6-5|TRBJ1-1
CASSLLSGGTEAFF
>TRBV7-9|TRBJ2-3
CASSLIGLAADTQYF
>TRBV5-8|TRBJ2-3
CASSPGQGVTDTQYF
>TRBV9|TRBJ2-1
CASSPTGTSPREQFF
>TRBV4-1|TRBJ1-4
CASSQGDRDNEKLFF
>TRBV7-2|TRBJ2-7
CASSLGMSHEQYF
>TRBV18|TRBJ2-7
CASSQTRASEQYF
>TRBV5-1|TRBJ1-2
CARDSWLGPSYGYTF
>TRBV7-2|TRBJ1-6
CASSLAGGSGLPLHF
>TRBV7-8|TRBJ2-7
CASSFRDRSYEQYF
>TRBV5-6|TRBJ2-1
CASSAPGLAVDEQFF
>TRBV19|TRBJ1-5
CASTKQGAGQPQHF
>TRBV11-1|TRBJ1-1
CASSLARQGNTEAFF
>TRBV6-5|TRBJ2-1
CASRRVGTANEQFF
>TRBV7-9|TRBJ2-6
CASSRGERTGLSGANVLTF
>TRBV5-1|TRBJ2-1
CASSQGAGTAYNEQFF
>TRBV6-1|TRBJ2-7
CASYSGLRYEQYF
>TRBV4-1|TRBJ2-7
CASSQGLAGGYEQYF
>TRBV18|TRBJ1-5
CASSPVGAQWGLRQPQHF
>TRBV18|TRBJ1-1
CASSPRIRERWNTEAFF
>TRBV11-2|TRBJ2-3
CASSLEWDRVADTQYF
>TRBV27|TRBJ1-5
CASSLFDRFGNQPQHF
>TRBV4-2|TRBJ1-5
CASSRVGGGTGGIGGNQPQHF
>TRBV5-6|TRBJ1-2
CASSSGTGVDYGYTF
>TRBV15|TRBJ2-5
CATSRGEGGTQYF
>TRBV4-2|TRBJ1-6
CASSRTGVGSYNSPLHF
>TRBV6-5|TRBJ1-1
CASSYRGVTEAFF
>TRBV18|TRBJ1-4
CASSPGVEEKLFF
>TRBV18|TRBJ2-5
CASSGVQETQYF